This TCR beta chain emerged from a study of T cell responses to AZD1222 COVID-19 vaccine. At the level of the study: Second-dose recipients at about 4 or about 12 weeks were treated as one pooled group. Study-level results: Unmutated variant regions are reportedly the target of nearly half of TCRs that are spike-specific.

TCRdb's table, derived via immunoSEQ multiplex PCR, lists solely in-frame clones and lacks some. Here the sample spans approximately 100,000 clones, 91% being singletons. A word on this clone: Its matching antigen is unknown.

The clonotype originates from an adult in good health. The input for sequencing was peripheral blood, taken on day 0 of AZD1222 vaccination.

As DNA, the CDR3 is TGTGCCAGCAGCTTAGGAAACACCATATATTTT. Residues: CASSLGNTIYF. The rearrangement links TRBV11-2 to TRBJ1-3; D is ambiguous. V lost 1 base and J 5 bases, leaving 0 bases between the germline ends. The CDR3 covers 11 residues. The germline V gene encodes CDR1 SGHAT and CDR2 FQNNGV.